The next 29 T cell receptor beta chains were all read from a single sample in a study of cytomegalovirus exposure and HLA in healthy donors. In the PCR, 60 Vbeta and 13 Jbeta primers were used. Using immunoSEQ multiplex PCR, the repertoire was profiled, and TCRdb retains in-frame clones only, with some absent. The table shows around 150,000 clones, with about 80% occurring only once. Sequencing was done on a sample of PBMCs. The receptors here all came from a young man in good health and CMV-seronegative.

The chain joins TRBV7-2 to TRBJ2-3; TRBD2 might be the D (6 bases). CDR1 is SGHTA, CDR2 FQGNSA, per germline. V was cut by 1 base and J by 4 bases, with 12 bases left in between. There are 15 residues in the CDR3. CDR3 coding DNA: TGTGCCAGCAGCTTAGTCGGGAGCGGCTCAGATACGCAGTATTTT. This gives the protein CASSLVGSGSDTQYF.

This clone was counted between two and nine times. The chain couples TRBV11-2 to TRBJ1-5; D is uncertain. The CDR3 is 14 amino acids. Trimming took 5 bases from V and 5 from J, leaving 13 bases between them. CDR1 and CDR2 from the germline V gene are SGHAT and FQNNGV. The CDR3 loop is CASSPRSGDQPQHF. The CDR3, as DNA: TGTGCCAGCAGCCCCCGATCCGGGGATCAGCCCCAGCATTTT.

The chain employs TRBV6-5 and TRBJ1-5, with D unclear. Germline lookup yields CDR1 MNHEY and CDR2 SVGAGI. This CDR3 is 15 amino acids long. Trimming left V 6 bases short and J 2 bases short, with 14 bases between. CDR3 protein: CASRLSGRGNQPQHF. In DNA, the CDR3 is TGTGCCAGCAGACTTTCGGGTCGAGGCAATCAGCCCCAGCATTTT.

J is TRBJ2-3 and V is TRBV5-1; TRBD1 might be the D (6 bases). The germline gives CDR1 SGHRS, CDR2 YFSETQ. V lost 1 base to trimming and J lost 4 bases, with 10 bases between them. CDR3 length: 14 residues. The CDR3 nucleotides read TGCGCCAGCAGCTTGACAGGGCAAGCAGATACGCAGTATTTT. Translation gives CASSLTGQADTQYF.

The chain joins TRBV6-5 to TRBJ2-1; D gene unclear. Deletions cut 5 bases from V and 0 bases from J, with 11 bases between. Germline values: CDR1 MNHEY, CDR2 SVGAGI. This CDR3 is 15 amino acids long. In DNA, the CDR3 is TGTGCCAGCAGTCCACGACTCCTCTCCTACAATGAGCAGTTCTTC. Translated: CASSPRLLSYNEQFF.

The chain joins TRBV6-5 to TRBJ2-7; 7 bases are a match to TRBD1. Looked up from germline, CDR1 is MNHEY and CDR2 is SVGAGI. After removal of 6 bases from V and 2 bases from J, the junction contained 7 bases not matched to a gene. CDR3 length: 14 amino acids. CDR3 sequence: CASSHTGATYEQYF. The CDR3 coding sequence is TGTGCCAGCAGCCATACAGGGGCTACCTACGAGCAGTACTTC.

The chain couples TRBV6-5 to TRBJ2-3, with D maybe TRBD2 (6 bases). The V gene lost 1 base and the J gene lost 2 bases, with 10 bases spanning the gap. CDR1 and CDR2 from the germline V gene are MNHEY and SVGAGI. The CDR3 contains 15 residues. Here the CDR3 reads CASSYWGTFTDTQYF. The DNA of the CDR3 is TGTGCCAGCAGTTACTGGGGGACTTTCACAGATACGCAGTATTTT.

The J gene is TRBJ1-1, the V gene TRBV9; D unresolved. Trimming removed 3 bases from V and 4 bases from J, with 10 bases in between. This CDR3 comprises 13 residues. Germline V gene lookup returns CDR1 SGDLS and CDR2 YYNGEE. DNA for the CDR3: TGTGCCAGCAGCGACCCGGGATCCACTGAAGCTTTCTTT. Translated, it gives CASSDPGSTEAFF. Using reference TRBV9 and TRBJ1-1 for the parts outside the CDR3, the full variable domain is DSGVTQTPKHLITATGQRVTLRCSPRSGDLSVYWYQQSLDQGLQFLIQYYNGEERAKGNILERFSAQQFPDLHSELNLSSLELGDSALYFCASSDPGSTEAFFGQGTRLTVV.

The chain has TRBV19 and TRBJ2-7; 7 positions match TRBD1. V shed 3 bases and J 6 bases; nucleotides not matched to a gene: 5. The V gene's germline CDR1 is LNHDA and CDR2 SQIVND (reference sequence). The CDR3 consists of 13 residues. CDR3 region: CASSIPGGSEQYF. The CDR3 coding sequence is TGTGCCAGTAGTATCCCAGGGGGTAGCGAGCAGTACTTC.

J is TRBJ2-5 and V is TRBV30; perhaps TRBD1 as D (5 bases). The DNA end favors TRBJ2-7, so the J call may be wrong. CDR1 and CDR2 from the germline V gene are GTSNPN and SVGIG (reference sequence). CDR3 length equals 15 residues. CDR3 coding DNA: TGTGCCTGGGTAGGGGCAGGAAGAACTGTCTACGAGCAGTACTTC. This translates into CAWVGAGRTVYEQYF.

The chain has TRBV7-2 and TRBJ2-2; TRBD2 matches at 11 bases. Trimming took 0 bases from V and 6 from J; bases not matched to a gene: 3. This CDR3 has 16 amino acids. Germline CDR1 and CDR2: SGHTA and FQGNSA. CDR3 nucleotide sequence: TGTGCCAGCAGCTTAGCGATACTAGCGGGAGCCGGGGAGCTGTTTTTT. Protein: CASSLAILAGAGELFF.

This chain links TRBV5-6 with TRBJ2-7, with unresolved D. In germline, CDR1 is SGHDT, CDR2 YYEEEE. The CDR3 is 14 amino acids. The V end was cut by 0 bases, the J end by 2 bases, with 9 bases between. In DNA, the CDR3 is TGTGCCAGCAGCTTGGGGTCCCGCGCCTACGAGCAGTACTTC. Its translation is CASSLGSRAYEQYF.

This chain uses TRBV5-8 with TRBJ2-7, with 7 bases fitting TRBD2. This CDR3 has 14 residues. Germline lookup yields CDR1 SGHTS and CDR2 YDEGEE. Trimming cost V 0 bases and J 4 bases; bases outside gene matches: 4. CDR3 bases: TGTGCCAGCAGCTTGGACCAGGGAGGGTACGAGCAGTACTTC. Translating it yields CASSLDQGGYEQYF.

The rearrangement uses TRBV29-1 and TRBJ1-1; D is uncertain. Trimming pared 4 bases from V and 0 bases from J, leaving 12 bases between. CDR1 and CDR2 (germline): SQVTM, ANQGSEA. The CDR3 runs 14 residues. The CDR3 loop reads CSVAGGELNTEAFF. The DNA of the CDR3 is TGCAGCGTTGCGGGCGGGGAGCTGAACACTGAAGCTTTCTTT.

The chain has TRBV7-2 and TRBJ1-2; 9 positions match TRBD1. Unmatched junction bases numbered 12, after V lost 2 bases and J lost 8 bases. This CDR3 is 16 amino acids long. Germline CDR1 reads SGHTA; CDR2 reads FQGNSA. The CDR3 coding sequence is TGTGCCAGCAGCTTACCCCCGGGACAGGGACCTGGAGGCTACACCTTC. This sequence encodes CASSLPPGQGPGGYTF.

The gene calls are TRBV5-4 and TRBJ2-7; D gene uncertain. The CDR3 sequence is 13 residues long. Germline lookup yields CDR1 SGHNT and CDR2 YYREEE (reference sequence). V lost 0 bases and J 0 bases, leaving 4 bases between the germline ends. CDR3 protein: CASSLVSSYEQYF. Here the CDR3 DNA reads TGTGCCAGCAGCTTGGTGAGCTCCTACGAGCAGTACTTC.

CDR3 region: CASSYGGGSYEQYF. CDR3 DNA: TGTGCCAGCAGTTACGGGGGGGGCTCCTACGAGCAGTACTTC. This chain joins TRBV6-5 and TRBJ2-5, with 7 bases aligning to TRBD2. TRBJ2-7 explains the end of the DNA better; the J call may be wrong. Germline V gives CDR1 MNHEY, CDR2 SVGAGI. CDR3 size: 14 residues.

This chain connects TRBV7-9 to TRBJ2-5, with 7 nucleotides matching TRBD2. TRBJ2-7 matches the DNA end more closely, so the J call is doubtful. This CDR3 comprises 16 residues. CDR1 is SEHNR, CDR2 FQNEAQ, per germline (reference sequence). The CDR3 DNA reads TGTGCCAGCAGCATTGGAGCCCCGGGACTAAGCTACGAGCAGTACTTC. It translates to CASSIGAPGLSYEQYF.

The chain has TRBV7-6 and TRBJ2-7; TRBD2 matches 11 bases. The length of the CDR3 is 15 residues. Germline V lookup: CDR1 SGHVS, CDR2 FNYEAQ. Germline trimming cut 5 bases from V and 2 bases from J; bases unmatched to any gene: 5. DNA for the CDR3: TGTGCCAGCAGCAAAGTAGCGGGAGGGACCTACGAGCAGTACTTC. Translated: CASSKVAGGTYEQYF.

The chain is built from TRBV10-3 and TRBJ1-5; D is undetermined. Germline lookup yields CDR1 ENHRY and CDR2 SYGVKD. V lost 5 bases and J lost 0, with 14 bases in between. The CDR3 spans 16 residues. The CDR3 bases are TGTGCCATCAGTCTCTCGAGGAGCCTTAGCAATCAGCCCCAGCATTTT. It translates to CAISLSRSLSNQPQHF.

V is TRBV18 and J is TRBJ2-6, with a weak D call TRBD2 (5 bases). Trimming stripped 1 base from V and 0 bases from J, with 7 bases between. The CDR3 consists of 16 residues. Germline loops: CDR1 KGHSH, CDR2 LQKENI. The DNA for the CDR3 is TGTGCCAGCTCACCACAGGAGGTCTCTGGGGCCAACGTCCTGACTTTC. The encoded protein is CASSPQEVSGANVLTF.

The gene calls are TRBV6-5 and TRBJ2-5; weak D call: TRBD1 (5 bases). CDR1 is MNHEY, CDR2 SVGAGI, per germline. The CDR3 has 15 amino acids. V gave up 10 bases and J gave up 5 bases, with 23 bases separating them. This CDR3 is CANPVGRVKVETQYF. CDR3 bases: TGTGCCAACCCGGTGGGCAGGGTGAAAGTGGAGACCCAGTACTTC.

This clone was recorded once. The rearrangement joins TRBV19 to TRBJ1-5; D not resolved. The germline CDR1 and CDR2 sequences are LNHDA and SQIVND (reference sequence). The V end was cut by 1 base, the J end by 6 bases, with 4 bases between. CDR3 length equals 12 residues. The CDR3, as DNA: TGTGCCAGTAGTATAGCGAGTCAGCCCCAGCATTTT. Translating it yields CASSIASQPQHF.

This clone was detected a few times. The genes are TRBV5-6 and TRBJ2-3; perhaps TRBD2 as D (6 bases). Trimming removed 5 bases at V and 2 bases at J, with 15 bases between. The CDR3 contains 15 residues. Germline V gene sequence: CDR1 SGHDT, CDR2 YYEEEE. CDR3 residues: CASRTGGSHTDTQYF. The CDR3 coding sequence is TGTGCCAGCAGGACCGGGGGAAGCCACACAGATACGCAGTATTTT.

This clone showed up just a few times. This rearrangement joins TRBV6-5 to TRBJ2-5; the match to TRBD1 covers 8 bases. V shed 5 bases, J shed 4 bases, and the junction held 3 bases outside the gene matches. This CDR3 spans 13 amino acids. From germline, CDR1 is MNHEY and CDR2 SVGAGI. The CDR3 sequence: CASSEGQGETQYF. The DNA of the CDR3 is TGTGCCAGCAGTGAAGGACAGGGAGAGACCCAGTACTTC.

The chain has TRBV6-5 and TRBJ2-7; D is perhaps TRBD2 (6 bases). The length of the CDR3 is 14 residues. The V end lost 6 bases, the J end lost 6 bases, and 18 bases lay between the germline ends. Germline values: CDR1 MNHEY, CDR2 SVGAGI. CDR3 region: CASRPSYRESEQYF. For the CDR3, the DNA is TGTGCCAGCAGGCCGTCATACCGGGAGAGCGAGCAGTACTTC.

The CDR3 protein is CASSPGRGVKAMEQYF. As DNA, the CDR3 is TGTGCCAGCAGCCCCGGGAGGGGGGTAAAGGCTATGGAGCAGTACTTC. The chain joins TRBV11-2 to TRBJ2-7; 8 nucleotides agree with TRBD2. The CDR3 length is 16 residues. The junction had 16 bases not matched to a gene; V was cut back by 5 bases and J by 7 bases. The germline V gene has CDR1 SGHAT and CDR2 FQNNGV.

This chain connects TRBV10-3 to TRBJ2-1, with 7 bases identical to TRBD2. This CDR3 comprises 16 residues. In germline, CDR1 is ENHRY, CDR2 SYGVKD. V lost 3 bases and J lost 0; bases outside the gene matches: 5. CDR3 sequence (DNA): TGTGCCATCAGTGATGTGGGAGGGTCCTCCTACAATGAGCAGTTCTTC. Its translation: CAISDVGGSSYNEQFF.

This clone was picked up a small number of times. This rearrangement joins TRBV6-5 to TRBJ2-7; a possible D gene is TRBD1 (5 bases). Germline CDR1 is MNHEY and CDR2 is SVGAGI. Trimming took 2 bases from V and 3 from J, leaving 14 bases between them. This CDR3 spans 15 amino acids. CDR3 sequence: CASSYGASQLYEQYF. In nucleotides, the CDR3 is TGTGCCAGCAGTTACGGGGCGAGTCAGCTCTACGAGCAGTACTTC.